Here is one TCR beta chain with its context. These data belong to a study of CD8 T cells in Susac syndrome. Study context: Patients with Susac syndrome, at blood draw, were therapy-naive, on corticosteroids, or on intravenous immunoglobulin alone.

RNA in amounts of roughly 0.45 to 1 ug was reverse transcribed with random hexamers. TCRdb itself ran the immunoSEQ multiplex PCR reads through MiXCR, one entry per CDR3 protein. The data contain some 180,000 distinct CDR3 sequences, roughly 90% of them seen just once; the ten biggest clones take up 0.085% to 0.1%. The material sequenced was CD4+ T cells from PBMCs. This receptor was taken from a human donor with Susac syndrome.

The CDR3 loop reads CASSPRVGNTIYF. Written as DNA, the CDR3 is TGTGCCAGCAGCCCCCGGGTGGGAAACACCATATATTTT. The chain uses TRBV12-3 or TRBV12-4 and TRBJ1-3, with unresolved D. This CDR3 has 13 residues. The ends were cut back, 6 bases at V and 4 bases at J, with 10 bases in the middle.